The 28 T cell receptor beta chains below come from one sample, sequenced in a study of blood T cells in healthy people across ages (dated by TCRdb to about 2015). The method was 5' RACE. The instrument was an Illumina HiSeq 2500. The second PCR ran for about 6 to 12 cycles and used a J-beta primer mix along with a sample-barcoded 5' primer. TCRdb trimmed the raw reads at Q25, called clones with MiXCR and kept productive beta chains. Rows with one shared CDR3 protein collapse into an entry with the most common genes and DNA. The sample table records approximately 580,000 distinct CDR3 sequences; approximately 25% of these occur just once. The biggest ten clones account for roughly 9.4% of the sample. The same specimen was also included in a second study, on T cells of mothers and their children.

What was sequenced was blood. These receptors were obtained from a boy younger than 18 in good health.

This clonotype has ten or more counts. The genes are TRBV28 and TRBJ2-7, with D perhaps matching TRBD1 (5 bases). With 5 bases removed from V and 2 bases from J, the gap between germline ends came to 19 bases. The CDR3 has 16 amino acids. CDR1 is MDHEN and CDR2 is SYDVKM in the germline V gene. CDR3 sequence (DNA): TGTGCCAGCAGTGGGCCACGCACAGGCAAGACCTACGAGCAGTACTTC. It translates to CASSGPRTGKTYEQYF.

This clonotype was seen a handful of times. The chain employs TRBV13 and TRBJ2-7; 11 nucleotides align to TRBD2. Germline V gene sequence: CDR1 PRHDT, CDR2 FYEKMQ (reference sequence). V lost 6 bases and J lost 5; bases outside the gene matches: 12. The CDR3 covers 16 residues. The CDR3 loop is CASRPRVAGGPHEQYF. CDR3 bases: TGTGCCAGCAGACCGAGGGTAGCGGGAGGGCCTCACGAGCAGTACTTC.

V gene TRBV7-6 combines with J gene TRBJ2-3; D ambiguous. The CDR3 is made up of 14 amino acids. V was clipped by 1 base and J by 0 bases, with 5 bases between them. The V gene's germline CDR1 is SGHVS and CDR2 FNYEAQ. The CDR3: CASSLDASTDTQYF. In DNA form, the CDR3 reads TGTGCCAGCAGCTTAGACGCCAGCACAGATACGCAGTATTTT. The full variable domain, with the rest looked up from reference TRBV7-6 and TRBJ2-3, is GAGVSQSPRYKVTKRGQDVALRCDPISGHVSLYWYRQALGQGPEFLTYFNYEAQQDKSGLPNDRFSAERPEGSISTLTIQRTEQRDSAMYRCASSLDASTDTQYFGPGTRLTVL.

The chain combines TRBV9 with TRBJ1-5, with D unclear. This CDR3 comprises 13 residues. Germline values: CDR1 SGDLS, CDR2 YYNGEE. Between the trimmed V and J ends, which lost 0 bases and 9 bases, there was a span of 10 bases. CDR3 sequence (DNA): TGTGCCAGCAGCGTAGACCTGAACCGGCCCCAGCATTTT. The encoded protein is CASSVDLNRPQHF.

The chain employs TRBV4-1 and TRBJ1-5; maybe TRBD1 (5 bases). The germline gives CDR1 MGHRA, CDR2 YSYEKL. V gave up 0 bases and J gave up 0 bases, with 9 bases separating them. This CDR3 spans 16 amino acids. The CDR3 DNA reads TGCGCCAGCAGCCAAGAACAGGCTATTAGCAATCAGCCCCAGCATTTT. Residues: CASSQEQAISNQPQHF.

The V call is TRBV9, the J call TRBJ1-4; D is ambiguous. The V gene lost 1 base and the J gene lost 5 bases, with 6 bases spanning the gap. This CDR3 has 13 residues. Germline CDR1 SGDLS, CDR2 YYNGEE. CDR3 residues: CASSVRVNEKLFF. DNA for the CDR3: TGTGCCAGCAGCGTAAGAGTGAATGAAAAACTGTTTTTT.

This clonotype appeared a few times. The V and J genes are TRBV7-2 and TRBJ2-5, with D perhaps TRBD1 or TRBD2 (5 bases each). The V end was cut by 1 base, the J end by 11 bases, with 17 bases between. Germline assignment: CDR1 SGHTA and CDR2 FQGNSA. The CDR3 has 14 amino acids. The chain's CDR3 is CASSLVYTVEGQYF. The CDR3 bases are TGTGCCAGCAGCTTAGTGTACACGGTAGAGGGGCAGTACTTC.

The chain links TRBV3-1 to TRBJ1-1, with D possibly being TRBD1 (6 bases). The length of the CDR3 is 15 residues. CDR1 and CDR2 from the germline V gene are LGHDT and YNNKEL (reference sequence). With 1 base removed from V and 3 bases from J, the gap between germline ends came to 12 bases. The CDR3 sequence is CASSQGQAGHTEAFF. The DNA for the CDR3 is TGTGCCAGCAGCCAAGGACAGGCTGGCCACACTGAAGCTTTCTTT.

There are a few counts of this clonotype. The chain links TRBV11-2 to TRBJ2-5; D gene uncertain. The length of the CDR3 is 14 residues. V gave up 2 bases and J gave up 4 bases, with 11 bases separating them. The germline gives CDR1 SGHAT, CDR2 FQNNGV. In DNA, the CDR3 is TGTGCCAGCAGCTTAAGGGCAGGAACAGAGACCCAGTACTTC. Its translation is CASSLRAGTETQYF. The whole variable domain, remainder taken from reference TRBV11-2 and TRBJ2-5, is EAGVAQSPRYKIIEKRQSVAFWCNPISGHATLYWYQQILGQGPKLLIQFQNNGVVDDSQLPKDRFSAERLKGVDSTLKIQPAKLEDSAVYLCASSLRAGTETQYFGPGTRLLVL.

This clonotype was seen a few times. This sequence joins TRBV7-9 and TRBJ2-7, with 8 bases that match TRBD2. The CDR3 consists of 15 residues. The germline V gene encodes CDR1 SEHNR and CDR2 FQNEAQ (reference sequence). The trim removed 8 bases at V and 3 bases at J, leaving 12 bases unmatched. CDR3 coding DNA: TGTGCCAGCGGCCGTAGCGGGGCCTGTAGCTACGAGCAGTACTTC. It encodes CASGRSGACSYEQYF.

At least ten counts were recorded for this clonotype. V and J are TRBV6-4 and TRBJ2-3, with 11 bases that match TRBD2. CDR1 MRHNA and CDR2 SNTAGT come from the germline V gene. Losses at the gene ends were 6 bases for V and 6 bases for J; bases not matched to a gene: 8. This CDR3 has 15 residues. The chain's CDR3 is CASRKDSGGADTQYF. CDR3 nucleotides: TGTGCCAGCAGAAAGGATAGCGGGGGGGCGGATACGCAGTATTTT.

The sample holds a few counts of this clonotype. The rearrangement joins TRBV2 to TRBJ1-2; the D is unclear. There are 14 residues in the CDR3. CDR1 is SNHLY, CDR2 FYNNEI, per germline. Trimming cost V 4 bases and J 6 bases, with 15 bases left between them. CDR3 sequence (DNA): TGTGCCAGCAGTGTCGAGGGAGGATCGCATGGCTACACCTTC. It yields the protein CASSVEGGSHGYTF. The whole variable domain, remainder taken from reference TRBV2 and TRBJ1-2, is EPEVTQTPSHQVTQMGQEVILRCVPISNHLYFYWYRQILGQKVEFLVSFYNNEISEKSEIFDDQFSVERPDGSNFTLKIRSTKLEDSAMYFCASSVEGGSHGYTFGSGTRLTVV.

The chain recombines TRBV7-2 with TRBJ2-5, with D unresolved. This CDR3 comprises 17 residues. The germline V gene encodes CDR1 SGHTA and CDR2 FQGNSA. V was trimmed by 2 bases and J by 5 bases, leaving 21 bases between them. CDR3 bases: TGTGCCAGCAGCTTATTTAGGGATGAGGTGCGGCCTGAGACCCAGTACTTC. This codes for CASSLFRDEVRPETQYF. The full variable domain, rest sourced from reference TRBV7-2 and TRBJ2-5, is GAGVSQSPSNKVTEKGKDVELRCDPISGHTALYWYRQSLGQGLEFLIYFQGNSAPDKSGLPSDRFSAERTGGSVSTLTIQRTQQEDSAVYLCASSLFRDEVRPETQYFGPGTRLLVL.

The gene calls are TRBV29-1 and TRBJ2-1, with D possibly TRBD2 on 5 matching bases. V was pared by 8 bases and J by 6 bases, with 17 bases between. The germline gives CDR1 SQVTM, CDR2 ANQGSEA. This CDR3 spans 13 amino acids. The CDR3: CSHRLATSNEQFF. The CDR3 nucleotides read TGCAGCCACCGGCTAGCCACAAGCAATGAGCAGTTCTTC.

This clonotype occurred a few times. The genes are TRBV27 and TRBJ2-4, with 9 bases that match TRBD1. V was pared by 5 bases and J by 9 bases, with 11 bases of the junction left unmatched. The germline V gene encodes CDR1 MNHEY and CDR2 SMNVEV (reference sequence). The CDR3 is made up of 15 amino acids. CDR3 residues: CASSDTGTGYFIQYF. As DNA, the CDR3 is TGTGCCAGCAGTGATACCGGGACAGGGTATTTCATTCAGTACTTC.

This chain uses TRBV28 with TRBJ1-4; D gene unclear. The V and J ends lost 7 bases and 5 bases respectively, with 11 bases between them. From germline, CDR1 is MDHEN and CDR2 SYDVKM. There are 13 residues in the CDR3. The DNA for the CDR3 is TGTGCCAGCAACCTGGTCCGAAATGAAAAACTGTTTTTT. As protein: CASNLVRNEKLFF.

The chain links TRBV7-2 to TRBJ2-2; D is ambiguous. Trimming took off 5 bases at V and 3 bases at J, with 7 bases between the two ends. In germline, CDR1 is SGHTA, CDR2 FQGNSA. This CDR3 is built from 13 residues. The CDR3 DNA is TGTGCCAGCAGCATTCAAGACACCGGGGAGCTGTTTTTT. It yields the protein CASSIQDTGELFF.

This chain uses TRBV9 with TRBJ2-7; D ambiguous. V was shortened by 2 bases and J by 4 bases, with 13 bases between the two germline ends. Germline V gene sequence: CDR1 SGDLS, CDR2 YYNGEE. This CDR3 has 14 residues. The CDR3 loop is CASSVTATEYEQYF. DNA for the CDR3: TGTGCCAGCAGCGTGACGGCAACCGAATACGAGCAGTACTTC.

About this clonotype itself: One base away lies a much larger clone, so this may be a sequencing read error. The V and J genes are TRBV20-1 and TRBJ2-4, with 7 bases lining up with TRBD2. The CDR3 runs 17 residues. Germline CDR1 and CDR2: DFQATT and SNEGSKA (reference sequence). The CDR3 loop reads CSARDLGSGWGKNIQSF. The CDR3 coding sequence is TGCAGTGCTAGAGATCTTGGTAGCGGGTGGGGCAAAAACATTCAGTCCTTC.

This clonotype was seen a handful of times. The chain links TRBV27 to TRBJ2-3, with D unresolved. The CDR3 extends over 14 amino acids. V was pared by 4 bases and J by 4 bases, with 12 bases between. CDR1 and CDR2 from the germline V gene are MNHEY and SMNVEV (reference sequence). The CDR3 coding sequence is TGTGCCAGCAGTTCGGCTCTAAGCCCAGATACGCAGTATTTT. Protein: CASSSALSPDTQYF.

The chain has TRBV7-9 and TRBJ2-3, with D unresolved. The CDR3 is made up of 15 amino acids. The V end lost 3 bases, the J end lost 0 bases, and 10 bases lay between the germline ends. Germline assignment: CDR1 SEHNR and CDR2 FQNEAQ (reference sequence). The chain's CDR3 is CASSFVSTSTDTQYF. The CDR3 DNA sequence: TGTGCCAGCAGCTTCGTCAGCACTAGCACAGATACGCAGTATTTT.

This clonotype turned up a few times. The V gene is TRBV5-6, the J gene TRBJ2-5; the D gene is possibly TRBD1 (5 bases). Trimming shortened V by 0 bases and J by 2 bases, and 14 bases separated the two germline ends. CDR3 size: 16 residues. The germline CDR1 and CDR2 sequences are SGHDT and YYEEEE. Here the CDR3 reads CASSLVGWTQQETQYF. The CDR3 nucleotides read TGTGCCAGCAGCTTGGTGGGTTGGACACAACAAGAGACCCAGTACTTC. The variable domain in full, with the rest retrieved from reference TRBV5-6 and TRBJ2-5, is DAGVTQSPTHLIKTRGQQVTLRCSPKSGHDTVSWYQQALGQGPQFIFQYYEEEERQRGNFPDRFSGHQFPNYSSELNVNALLLGDSALYLCASSLVGWTQQETQYFGPGTRLLVL.

This clonotype was counted a single time. Compared with germline, one end of the junction differs, possibly owing to a read error. The chain links TRBV11-2 to TRBJ2-7; the D gene is possibly TRBD2 (6 bases). This CDR3 has 18 amino acids. Germline-derived CDR1 and CDR2 are SGHAT and FQNNGV. CDR3 region: CASSSLILTGVSVGGQLF. The CDR3, as DNA: TGTGCCAGCAGCTCGCTTATCCTCACGGGAGTGTCAGTCGGTGGGCAGCTCTTC.

The chain carries TRBV7-3 and TRBJ2-1; 8 nucleotides match TRBD2. V was clipped by 5 bases and J by 3 bases; unmatched bases: 9. The length of the CDR3 is 16 residues. Germline values: CDR1 SGHTA, CDR2 FQGTGA. The CDR3 region is CASSPPGGVIYNEQFF. The CDR3 coding sequence is TGTGCCAGCAGCCCACCGGGGGGGGTCATCTACAATGAGCAGTTCTTC.

This clonotype was seen only a few times. The J gene is TRBJ2-5, the V gene TRBV20-1, with 11 bases lining up with TRBD2. Germline V gene sequence: CDR1 DFQATT, CDR2 SNEGSKA (reference sequence). The junction had 7 bases not matched to a gene; V was cut back by 0 bases and J by 4 bases. This CDR3 is built from 16 residues. The CDR3 spells CSARDPSGRPGETQYF. In nucleotides, the CDR3 is TGCAGTGCTAGAGATCCTAGCGGGAGGCCTGGAGAGACCCAGTACTTC.

This clonotype has only a few counts. The V call is TRBV3-1, the J call TRBJ2-3, with TRBD2 identical over 12 bases. The CDR3 is 17 amino acids. The ends lost 4 bases at V and 3 bases at J; junction bases unmatched: 8. CDR1 LGHDT and CDR2 YNNKEL come from the germline V gene (reference sequence). In DNA form, the CDR3 reads TGTGCCAGCAGCCCAAGAGGGCTAGCGGGGGGGACAGATACGCAGTATTTT. This codes for CASSPRGLAGGTDTQYF.

This clonotype was found a few times. The V call is TRBV19, the J call TRBJ1-1; D ambiguous. The V gene lost 6 bases and the J gene lost 0 bases, with 8 bases spanning the gap. The CDR3 contains 13 residues. Germline V gene lookup returns CDR1 LNHDA and CDR2 SQIVND (reference sequence). This CDR3 reads CASRNSMNTEAFF. The CDR3 region has the DNA TGTGCCAGTAGAAATTCTATGAACACTGAAGCTTTCTTT.

The genes are TRBV4-3 and TRBJ1-6; the D is unclear. CDR3 length: 14 residues. The germline CDR1 and CDR2 sequences are LGHNA and YSLEER. Trimming pared 3 bases from V and 7 bases from J, leaving 10 bases between. CDR3 bases: TGCGCCAGCAGCCAGGCATTTGGAAATTCACCCCTCCACTTT. Residues: CASSQAFGNSPLHF.